The clone carrying this T cell receptor (beta chain) was seen many times. Its matching antigen is unknown. The data were obtained in a study of blood T cells in healthy people across ages. This CDR3 comprises 13 residues. V shed 5 bases, J shed 8 bases, and the junction held 4 bases outside the gene matches. The germline V gene has CDR1 SGHTA and CDR2 FQGNSA. A J-beta primer mix and a sample-barcoded 5' primer were used in a second PCR of roughly 6 to 12 cycles. All cDNA molecules were each tagged by a template-switch adaptor with 12 random nucleotides. From each sample, at least 3 million paired-end reads containing CDR3 were obtained. TCRdb processed the 5' RACE reads anew with MiXCR; each CDR3 protein has one entry. Here the sample spans 710,000 or so distinct CDR3 sequences, about 34% being singletons. Each individual donor underwent a draw of roughly 10 milliliters of peripheral blood. Findings of the study overall: In long-lived donors, naive CD4+ cell counts and diversity exceeded those of aged donors.

The source is a woman aged 80 or over in good health. This rearrangement joins TRBV7-2 to TRBJ2-4; 9 positions match TRBD1. The sample taken for sequencing was blood. The CDR3 nucleotides read TGTGCCAGCAGCCTTGACAGGGGGGACATTCAGTACTTC. Residues: CASSLDRGDIQYF.